The rows below give T cell receptor beta chains drawn from one sample of a study of Graves' ophthalmopathy and Graves' hyperthyroidism. In TCRdb, the multiplex PCR reads were re-called with MiXCR into one record per CDR3 protein. The data show about 1.1 million distinct CDR3 sequences, about 38% seen once. Sequenced sample: peripheral blood or thyroid tissue (not recorded which). The receptor source for this set is an adult man with Graves' hyperthyroidism. CDR3s include the opening cysteine and the closing phenylalanine or tryptophan. Each record gives: J gene, clone size, V gene, D gene, CDR3 DNA, CDR3 protein. The D gene is left open where the match is weak. Clone size is not always given. Where it is, it says once, few, many or a class for expanded clones.

TRBJ2-7 | many | TRBV7-8 | TRBD1 | TGTGCCAGCAGCTCACAGGGGCGAGACTCCTACGAGCAGTACTTC | CASSSQGRDSYEQYF
TRBJ2-5 | many | TRBV2 | TRBD2 | TGTGCCAGTTACGGGACTAGCGGGTACTTC | CASYGTSGYF
TRBJ2-7 | many | TRBV7-9 | NA | TGTGCCAGCAGCCTCACCGGGACACTGGCCTACGAGCAGTACTTC | CASSLTGTLAYEQYF
TRBJ1-1 | NA | TRBV9 | NA | TGTGCCAGCAGCGTAGGAGGGACCGAGAACACTGAAGCTTTCTTT | CASSVGGTENTEAFF
TRBJ2-5 | NA | TRBV15 | TRBD1 | TGTGCCACCAGCAGAGATGGGGGACAGGGGGCTTTTCAGGAGACCCAGTACTTC | CATSRDGGQGAFQETQYF
TRBJ1-1 | few | TRBV19 | NA | TGTGCCAGTAGTATAGATCAACCGGGGAGAATTACAATGAACACTGAAGCTTTCTTT | CASSIDQPGRITMNTEAFF
TRBJ2-7 | many | TRBV7-6 | TRBD1 | TGTGCCAGCAGCAAGAGGGACAGGGCCGAGCAGTACTTC | CASSKRDRAEQYF
TRBJ2-2 | few | TRBV5-1 | TRBD2 | TGCGCCAGCAGCTTGGGACTAGCGGGAGTTGGCACCGGGGAGCTGTTTTTT | CASSLGLAGVGTGELFF
TRBJ1-1 | NA | TRBV4-1 | NA | TGCGCCAGCAGCCCGCAGGGGACCAACATGAACACTGAAGCTTTCTTT | CASSPQGTNMNTEAFF
TRBJ2-7 | many | TRBV10-1 | NA | TGCGCCAGCAGTGAGCCTGACATCTACGAGCAGTACTTC | CASSEPDIYEQYF
TRBJ1-2 | many | TRBV5-8 | TRBD1 | TGTGCCAGCAGCTCTGGGACAGGGGGAGCCTATGGCTACACCTTC | CASSSGTGGAYGYTF
TRBJ2-7 | few | TRBV2 | TRBD1 | TGTGCCAGCAGCCCCGGGACAGGGGACTTCGAGCAGTACTTC | CASSPGTGDFEQYF
TRBJ1-1 | NA | TRBV4-3 | NA | TGCGCCAGCAGCCAACATGGGGGGGGGGGGATGAACACTGAAGCTTTCTTT | CASSQHGGGGMNTEAFF
TRBJ2-7 | few | TRBV4-1 | TRBD1 | TGCGCCAGCAGCCACGATCGGGACAGATACTACGAGCAGTACTTC | CASSHDRDRYYEQYF
TRBJ1-6 | many | TRBV5-8 | NA | TGTGCCAGCAGCTTGGCCGCCGGGGTAAGGGAGCCCCTCCACTTT | CASSLAAGVREPLHF
TRBJ1-1 | many | TRBV14 | NA | TGTGCCAGCAGCCAAGACAGGGGCTCGAACACTGAAGCTTTCTTT | CASSQDRGSNTEAFF
TRBJ2-7 | NA | TRBV11-2 | TRBD2 | TGTGCCAGCAGCTCTCCCCGGACTAGCGGGAGCAACGAGCAGTACTTC | CASSSPRTSGSNEQYF
TRBJ2-7 | NA | TRBV7-9 | NA | TGTGCCAGCAGCCAAGTTGCCGCCTCTAACGGGAGTCGCGAGCAGTACTTC | CASSQVAASNGSREQYF
TRBJ2-5 | many | TRBV3-1 | NA | TGTGCCAGCAGCCACGTCGGACGGGCCCAGTACTTC | CASSHVGRAQYF
TRBJ1-5 | NA | TRBV7-9 | TRBD1 | TGTGCCAGCAGCTCCTCGCAGGGGGAGAATCAGCCCCAGCATTTT | CASSSSQGENQPQHF
TRBJ2-3 | NA | TRBV20-1 | NA | TGCAGTGCCGAAGGCGGGGGCACAGATACGCAGTATTTT | CSAEGGGTDTQYF
TRBJ2-7 | few | TRBV5-6 | NA | TGTGCCAGCAGCTTGTGGCAGACAGTCTCCTACGAGCAGTACTTC | CASSLWQTVSYEQYF
TRBJ1-1 | many | TRBV11-2 | NA | TGTGCCAGCAGCTTAGTTATCCAGCGCCGGACGTCTGAAGCTTTCTTT | CASSLVIQRRTSEAFF
TRBJ2-7 | NA | TRBV24-1 | NA | TGTGCCACCAGTGCTCCCTGGACCGGGCTACGAGAGCAGTACTTC | CATSAPWTGLREQYF
TRBJ2-3 | NA | TRBV7-9 | NA | TGTGCCAGCAGCTTAGCCAAAACAGATACGCGGTATTTT | CASSLAKTDTRYF
TRBJ2-6 | NA | TRBV7-2 | NA | TGTGCCAGCATCGACACGGGGAGCTCTGGGGCCAACGTCCTGACTTTC | CASIDTGSSGANVLTF
TRBJ1-1 | NA | TRBV19 | NA | TGTGCCAGTAGTGATCGGGTTCTGGGTAAGAGGACTGAAGCTTTCTTT | CASSDRVLGKRTEAFF
TRBJ1-1 | NA | TRBV28 | NA | TGTGCCAGCAGTCCCGCGACAGAAATGAACACTGAAGCTTTCTTT | CASSPATEMNTEAFF
TRBJ2-7 | many | TRBV5-1 | NA | TGCGCCAGCAGCGACGCAGGGAGGTCCTACGAGCAGTACTTC | CASSDAGRSYEQYF
TRBJ2-5 | many | TRBV7-6 | NA | TGTGCCAGCAGCTTAGTTAACACTCCCCAAGAGACCCAGTACTTC | CASSLVNTPQETQYF
TRBJ1-2 | many | TRBV2 | NA | TGTGCCAGCGAACAGGGTTCGCTCTACACCTTC | CASEQGSLYTF
TRBJ2-6 | NA | TRBV9 | TRBD1 | TGTGCCAGCAGCGGAGGGGGACAGGGGCTTTCTGGGGCCAACGTCCTGACTTTC | CASSGGGQGLSGANVLTF
TRBJ1-6 | few | TRBV5-4 | NA | TGTGCCAGCAGCTTGGATGGAGGGAATTATAATTCACCCCTCCACTTT | CASSLDGGNYNSPLHF
TRBJ2-3 | NA | TRBV10-3 | NA | TGTGCCATCAGTGAGTTAGGCCTTAGCACAGATACGCAGTATTTT | CAISELGLSTDTQYF
TRBJ1-2 | many | TRBV11-2 | NA | TGTGCCAGCAGCGGAGAACCTAACTATGGCTACACCTTC | CASSGEPNYGYTF
TRBJ2-2 | NA | TRBV7-8 | NA | TGTGCCAGCAGCCCCCGGACAGTCCAGGGGACCGGGGAGCTGTTTTTT | CASSPRTVQGTGELFF
TRBJ2-7 | many | TRBV7-8 | NA | TGTGCCAGCAGCTTATCATCCCCTCGGGAGAGGAGCTCCTACGAGCAGTACTTC | CASSLSSPRERSSYEQYF
TRBJ1-4 | many | TRBV25-1 | NA | TGTGCCAGCAGTTGGGGTGGAGGGGGTGAAAAACTGTTTTTT | CASSWGGGGEKLFF
TRBJ2-7 | few | TRBV20-1 | NA | TGCAGTGCTGCCCGACCGGGACACTCGAGCTCCTACGAGCAGTACTTC | CSAARPGHSSSYEQYF
TRBJ2-7 | many | TRBV5-1 | NA | TGTGCCAGCAGCTGGCGCGGGGGCACCTACGAGCAGTACTTC | CASSWRGGTYEQYF
TRBJ2-7 | many | TRBV10-3 | NA | TGTGCCATCAGCTACACAGGTCTTGAGGGCGAGCAGTACTTC | CAISYTGLEGEQYF
TRBJ1-6 | NA | TRBV5-1 | TRBD1 | TGCGCCAGCAGCTTGGTTTCGCAGGGGGCGGATTCACCCCTCCACTTT | CASSLVSQGADSPLHF
TRBJ2-5 | few | TRBV11-2 | NA | TGTGCCAGCAGCTTAGGGAGGCAGGATCAAGAGACCCAGTACTTC | CASSLGRQDQETQYF
TRBJ1-5 | NA | TRBV6-4 | NA | TGTGCCATCAGCGACCTCGCGGGGCCCGAACAGCCCCAGCATTTT | CAISDLAGPEQPQHF
TRBJ2-5 | NA | TRBV30 | NA | TGTGCCTGGAGTCCTAGCTGGCAGACCCAGTACTTC | CAWSPSWQTQYF
TRBJ1-2 | few | TRBV5-1 | TRBD1 | TGCGCCAGCAGCCCAAGACAGGGGCTGGGAGGCTACACCTTC | CASSPRQGLGGYTF
TRBJ1-1 | many | TRBV4-2 | NA | TGTGCCAGCAGCCAAGATTGGGGGGCTGAAGCTTTCTTT | CASSQDWGAEAFF
TRBJ2-3 | NA | TRBV10-3 | NA | TGTGCCATCAGTCAACTGTTCACAGATACGCAGTATTTT | CAISQLFTDTQYF
TRBJ1-1 | NA | TRBV25-1 | NA | TGTGCCAGCAGTTGGGGAGGGAGGACTGAAGCCTTATTT | CASSWGGRTEALF
TRBJ2-7 | NA | TRBV10-2 | TRBD2 | TGCGCCAGCAGTGCCGGACCTAGCGGGGGCCGTACCTACGAGCAGTACTTC | CASSAGPSGGRTYEQYF
TRBJ1-5 | NA | TRBV7-3 | TRBD1 | TGTGCCAGCAGCTTGGGGGACAGTTCTGGTCAGCCCCAGCATTTT | CASSLGDSSGQPQHF
TRBJ2-7 | many | TRBV9 | NA | TGTGCCAGCAGCGTAGACGGGACCTACGAGCAGTACTTC | CASSVDGTYEQYF
TRBJ1-1 | many | TRBV4-3 | NA | TGCGCCAGCAGCCAAGACCCGACAGGGAACACTGAAGCTTTCTTT | CASSQDPTGNTEAFF